Each of the 15 T cell receptor beta chains below was sequenced from the same sample in a study of CD8+ T cells in alopecia areata. Following RNA extraction, reverse transcription yielded cDNA that acted as the sequencing template. This table comes from immunoSEQ multiplex PCR, and its TCRdb copy is limited to in-frame clones, with some not included. The profile shows 140,000 to 150,000 clones, roughly 50% of them singletons. Sequencing used CD4+ T cells sorted from blood, obtained at week 0. The source is a human donor with alopecia areata.

A single count supports this clone. V usage is TRBV30 and J usage is TRBJ1-5; tentatively, D is TRBD1 (6 bases). Trimming took 2 bases from V and 5 from J, leaving 13 bases between them. The CDR3 runs to 14 residues. Per germline, CDR1 GTSNPN and CDR2 SVGIG (reference sequence). CDR3 sequence reads: CAWSPRTAYQPQHF. In nucleotides, the CDR3 is TGTGCCTGGAGTCCTAGGACAGCCTATCAGCCCCAGCATTTT.

This sequence joins TRBV7-2 and TRBJ2-5; D is possibly TRBD2 (5 bases). The ends were cut back, 5 bases at V and 7 bases at J, with 23 bases in the middle. Looked up from germline, CDR1 is SGHTA and CDR2 is FQGNSA. The CDR3 sequence is 16 residues long. CDR3 sequence reads: CASSPFLQRSAGTQYF. CDR3 sequence (DNA): TGTGCCAGCAGCCCCTTCTTGCAGAGGTCCGCGGGGACCCAGTACTTC.

The rearrangement uses TRBV30 and TRBJ2-7; 8 nucleotides agree with TRBD1. The CDR3 is made up of 11 amino acids. After removal of 0 bases from V and 11 bases from J, the junction contained 3 bases not matched to a gene. Germline CDR1 GTSNPN, CDR2 SVGIG (reference sequence). As DNA, the CDR3 is TGTGCCTGGAGTGTACTGACAGGGGAGTACTTC. This codes for CAWSVLTGEYF.

This clone showed up just a few times. This chain links TRBV5-1 with TRBJ2-5; D might be TRBD1 or TRBD2, each matching 5 bases. Germline V lookup: CDR1 SGHRS, CDR2 YFSETQ. The CDR3 length is 14 residues. V lost 3 bases to trimming and J lost 1 base, with 10 bases between them. The CDR3 loop is CASSSGRIQETQYF. CDR3 nucleotide sequence: TGCGCCAGCAGCTCGGGACGGATCCAAGAGACCCAGTACTTC.

This clone was seen a few times. The chain links TRBV30 to TRBJ1-2, with TRBD1 identical over 7 bases. V was clipped by 0 bases and J by 5 bases; unmatched bases: 6. The CDR3 is 14 amino acids. Germline CDR1 is GTSNPN and CDR2 is SVGIG (reference sequence). Here the CDR3 reads CAWSVLDRAYGYTF. In DNA form, the CDR3 reads TGTGCCTGGAGTGTACTCGACAGGGCGTATGGCTACACCTTC.

The chain links TRBV5-1 to TRBJ2-7; D not certain. This CDR3 is built from 15 residues. With 4 bases removed from V and 4 bases from J, the gap between germline ends came to 18 bases. Germline CDR1 reads SGHRS; CDR2 reads YFSETQ. The CDR3 nucleotides read TGCGCCAGCAGCCCCACCTCAGGAGAAGTTTACGAGCAGTACTTC. Translated: CASSPTSGEVYEQYF. Combining the CDR3 with reference TRBV5-1 and TRBJ2-7 gives the whole variable domain KAGVTQTPRYLIKTRGQQVTLSCSPISGHRSVSWYQQTPGQGLQFLFEYFSETQRNKGNFPGRFSGRQFSNSRSEMNVSTLELGDSALYLCASSPTSGEVYEQYFGPGTRLTVT.

The chain combines TRBV14 with TRBJ1-2, with D perhaps TRBD1 (5 bases). The ends were cut back, 1 base at V and 5 bases at J, with 8 bases in the middle. Germline V lookup: CDR1 SGHDN, CDR2 FVKESK. CDR3 length equals 13 residues. The CDR3 region is CASSQGDPYGYTF. The CDR3 DNA reads TGTGCCAGCAGCCAAGGGGACCCATATGGCTACACCTTC. The full variable domain, with the rest looked up from reference TRBV14 and TRBJ1-2, is EAGVTQFPSHSVIEKGQTVTLRCDPISGHDNLYWYRRVMGKEIKFLLHFVKESKQDESGMPNNRFLAERTGGTYSTLKVQPAELEDSGVYFCASSQGDPYGYTFGSGTRLTVV.

Comments on this clone: Other DNA sequences in this sample translate to the same CDR3. The chain has TRBV29-1 and TRBJ1-5, with a tentative D call TRBD1 (6 bases). This CDR3 spans 13 amino acids. Germline loops: CDR1 SQVTM, CDR2 ANQGSEA. V lost 4 bases and J 1 base, leaving 8 bases between the germline ends. The CDR3 protein is CSVGQDSNQPQHF. DNA for the CDR3: TGCAGCGTTGGACAGGACAGCAATCAGCCCCAGCATTTT.

J is TRBJ2-5 and V is TRBV5-6, with 7 positions matching TRBD1. The CDR3 has 15 amino acids. Germline loops: CDR1 SGHDT, CDR2 YYEEEE. Trimming at V came to 7 bases and at J to 4 bases, leaving 13 bases not matched to a gene. Written as DNA, the CDR3 is TGTGCCAGCTCCACAGGGGACAGCCTAGGAGAGACCCAGTACTTC. Its protein product is CASSTGDSLGETQYF.

This clone was observed a few times. V gene TRBV4-3 combines with J gene TRBJ1-2, with D possibly TRBD1 on 6 matching bases. Per the germline V gene, CDR1 is LGHNA and CDR2 is YSLEER. This CDR3 contains 15 residues. Trimming shortened V by 1 base and J by 4 bases, and 13 bases separated the two germline ends. The CDR3 DNA sequence: TGCGCCAGCAGCCAAGTTACGGGGGGCGGCTATGGCTACACCTTC. As protein: CASSQVTGGGYGYTF.

This chain uses TRBV29-1 with TRBJ1-1, with D unclear. The CDR3 sequence is 15 residues long. From germline, CDR1 is SQVTM and CDR2 ANQGSEA. V lost 4 bases and J lost 0, with 15 bases in between. The CDR3 region has the DNA TGCAGCGTTGGGGGTTTAGGGCACTTGAACACTGAAGCTTTCTTT. Residues: CSVGGLGHLNTEAFF.

This clone was seen more than once but under ten times. The rearrangement uses TRBV5-1 and TRBJ1-1; D uncertain. The CDR3 contains 14 residues. The V end lost 1 base, the J end lost 0 bases, and 7 bases lay between the germline ends. The germline gives CDR1 SGHRS, CDR2 YFSETQ. CDR3 loop: CASSLRVMNTEAFF. The CDR3 coding sequence is TGCGCCAGCAGCTTGAGGGTGATGAACACTGAAGCTTTCTTT.

DNA for the CDR3: TGTGCCGCGAAATTCCTTAGCACAGATACGCAGTATTTT. As protein: CAAKFLSTDTQYF. The chain links TRBV7-9 to TRBJ2-3; no clear D. The CDR3 runs 13 residues. Trimming pared 11 bases from V and 0 bases from J, leaving 12 bases between. Germline V gene sequence: CDR1 SEHNR, CDR2 FQNEAQ (reference sequence).

The V and J genes are TRBV5-6 and TRBJ2-3, with 11 bases that match TRBD1. The CDR3 runs to 16 residues. Germline V gene data show CDR1 as SGHDT and CDR2 as YYEEEE. V trimming: 4 bases; J trimming: 3 bases; junction bases outside the gene matches: 7. The CDR3, as DNA: TGTGCCAGCAGCACCGCCGGGACAGGGGGGACAGATACGCAGTATTTT. Translated: CASSTAGTGGTDTQYF.

About this clone: At one end the junction does not follow the germline gene, possibly because of a read error. The genes are TRBV7-2 and TRBJ2-5, with 9 bases matching TRBD2. The CDR3 is 12 residues long. Germline V CDR1 and CDR2: SGHTA, FQGNSA. In nucleotides, the CDR3 is TGTGCCAGCAGCTTTCGGGGGACTAGCTTTCACTTC. Translated: CASSFRGTSFHF.